This T cell receptor (beta chain) was profiled in a study of blood T cells in healthy people across ages (dated by TCRdb to 2014 to 2015). Regarding the research as a whole: In model experiments, template switching captured about one uniquely barcoded TCR beta cDNA molecule for every two T cells. Using deep sequencing normalized with unique cDNA molecular identifiers, the study measured how TCR beta repertoire diversity changes with age. Donors were grouped into four age groups: young (average 16 years), middle-aged (under 40), aged (around 60) and long-lived (just over 80). To avoid experimental bias, donors of different ages were randomly spread across the sequencing lanes. Two additional independent replicas of 1 million unique cDNA reads from the same blood draw were analyzed for two donors (one aged 18 to 30 and one aged 80 or older).

Details on this clonotype: Its antigen specificity is not known. No base-level quality is on record; no much larger clone is a single base apart.

Preparation of the library involved 5' RACE. The sample was run on an Illumina HiSeq 2500. A second PCR of about 7 to 12 cycles was run with a J-beta primer mix and a sample-barcoded 5' primer. A template-switch 5' adaptor carrying 12 random nucleotides introduced a unique molecular identifier onto each TCR beta cDNA molecule. Each sample yielded at least 2.5 million CDR3-containing paired-end reads. First-strand cDNA synthesis was performed from all RNA using the Mint cDNA synthesis kit, with priming by a TRBC-specific oligonucleotide. After uracil-DNA glycosylase treatment, a first 18-cycle PCR used universal primers M1SS and BC2_uni_R on all cDNA. In the source study's methods: Each sample was normalized by randomly selecting 1 million high-quality reads, each carrying a distinct molecular identifier. Instead of being binned into consensus sequences, reads with shared molecular identifiers were discarded. MiTCR, with a Q25 quality threshold and the strictest error-elimination algorithm, was used for CDR3 identification, clonotype clustering and error correction. A nonparametric unseen species model with Euler transformation was used to estimate a lower bound on total TCR beta diversity. TCRdb's own reprocessing of the public reads used fastp at Q25 and MiXCR and kept productive beta chains. Rows with a matching CDR3 protein are joined into one entry that keeps the most common DNA and genes. The V and J calls follow TCRdb's processing rather than the paper's. The sample profile shows around 900,000 distinct CDR3 sequences; just over 50% of them were found once. Together, the top ten hold about a fifth of the sample.

The full study reports these points: Since profiling was done on bulk unsorted PBMCs, naive and antigen-experienced compartments could not be conclusively compared. The percentage of naive T cells measured by flow cytometry correlated strongly with observed TCR beta diversity. Compared with the aged group, more naive CD4+ T cells, fewer expanded clones and increased TCR diversity were shown by the long-lived group, suggesting age selection. Observed TCR beta diversity per million T cells fell roughly linearly with age, and a significant reduction was already apparent by age about 38. Total diversity estimates from one million sequenced T cells were considered lower bounds and underestimates. The CMV infection status of donors was not known, potentially confounding age-related changes in expanded clonotypes.

CDR1 DFQATT and CDR2 SNEGSKA were looked up in the germline V gene (reference sequence). The CDR3, from cysteine to phenylalanine, totals 15 residues. The only DNA kept is the CDR3, 45 bases in frame from the first base. V lost 0 bases and J lost 1 base; the stretch between them is 12 bases long. The 35 to 40 donors, aged about 6 to 95 years, were systemically healthy Caucasian individuals from Russia. Approximately 9.7 milliliters of peripheral blood were drawn from each donor into EDTA-treated Vacutainer tubes. Ficoll-Paque density-gradient centrifugation was used to isolate PBMCs, with at least 7 million obtained per sample. Total RNA, at least 6 micrograms per sample, was extracted from PBMCs with Trizol reagent. For every donor, an aliquot of PBMCs went through flow cytometry to measure the percentages of naive CD45RAhigh/CD27high T cells.

Input material: blood. The clonotype was recovered from a woman aged 55-70 years in good health. The V and J segments used are TRBV20-1 and TRBJ2-5; the D gene is possibly TRBD1 or TRBD2, with 5 bases matching each. The CDR3: CSARDGTAPQETQYF. In nucleotides, the sequence is TGCAGTGCTAGAGATGGGACCGCCCCCCAAGAGACCCAGTACTTC.